The 19 T cell receptor beta chains reported below all come from one sample, sequenced in a study of response to subunit inactivated influenza vaccine (dated by TCRdb to 2016 to 2019). The library was made by RT-PCR. The sample was run on an Illumina HiSeq 2500. The public reads were reanalyzed by TCRdb: fastp trimming at Q25, MiXCR alignment, in-frame beta chains only. A single entry per CDR3 protein holds the most common genes and DNA from its merged rows. The sample contains 600,000 to 850,000 distinct CDR3 sequences, 14% of them found a single time. The ten top clones hold approximately 7.6% of the sample. The sample consisted of PBMCs from blood, taken 14 to 15 days before vaccination. The receptors come from a man aged 50-60 years who received an inactivated influenza vaccine. Donor details come from another sample of the same person, matched by shared clones.

The V and J genes are TRBV29-1 and TRBJ2-1, with 11 bases lining up with TRBD2. The CDR3 has 15 amino acids. The V gene's germline CDR1 is SQVTM and CDR2 ANQGSEA. The trim removed 0 bases at V and 9 bases at J, leaving 7 bases unmatched. The CDR3: CSVEDTGLAGGEQFF. The CDR3 DNA reads as TGCAGCGTTGAAGATACTGGACTAGCGGGTGGTGAGCAGTTCTTC.

This clonotype appeared a few times. This chain links TRBV11-1 with TRBJ2-7; 10 bases fit TRBD1. J gave up 2 bases and V 1 base, and 11 bases lay outside the gene matches. CDR3 length: 18 residues. The V gene's germline CDR1 is SGHAT and CDR2 FQDESV (reference sequence). The CDR3 DNA reads as TGTGCCAGCAGCTTAGAGGTTGGGAAGGGACAGGGGCCCTACGAGCAGTACTTC. Encoded protein: CASSLEVGKGQGPYEQYF.

CDR3 protein: CASSYTSNQPQHF. The CDR3 DNA sequence: TGTGCCAGCAGTTACACGAGCAATCAGCCCCAGCATTTT. The chain is built from TRBV6-5 and TRBJ1-5; D gene ambiguous. Germline V lookup: CDR1 MNHEY, CDR2 SVGAGI. V gave up 2 bases and J gave up 1 base, with 3 bases separating them. The CDR3 length is 13 residues.

The chain recombines TRBV5-5 with TRBJ2-7; no firm D call. CDR1 SGHKS and CDR2 YYEKEE come from the germline V gene (reference sequence). CDR3 size: 15 residues. The V end lost 2 bases, the J end lost 0 bases, and 12 bases lay between the germline ends. The DNA for the CDR3 is TGTGCCAGCAGCTTTGGCGGACGGAGCTCCTACGAGCAGTACTTC. This translates into CASSFGGRSSYEQYF. The complete variable domain, with remaining parts taken from reference TRBV5-5 and TRBJ2-7, reads DAGVTQSPTHLIKTRGQQVTLRCSPISGHKSVSWYQQVLGQGPQFIFQYYEKEERGRGNFPDRFSARQFPNYSSELNVNALLLGDSALYLCASSFGGRSSYEQYFGPGTRLTVT.

This clonotype was seen more than once but under ten times. The CDR3 bases are TGTGCCAGCAGTGGGAGGGGTCGGGGCTACAATGAGCAGTTCTTC. It is translated as CASSGRGRGYNEQFF. The chain has TRBV6-1 and TRBJ2-1, with D perhaps TRBD2 (6 bases). The V gene's germline CDR1 is MNHNS and CDR2 SASEGT. The CDR3 loop spans 15 amino acids. Trimming shortened V by 4 bases and J by 3 bases, and 13 bases separated the two germline ends.

The V gene is TRBV10-3, the J gene TRBJ2-2; tentatively, D is TRBD1 or TRBD2 (5 bases each). The length of the CDR3 is 14 residues. Germline V lookup: CDR1 ENHRY, CDR2 SYGVKD. The V gene lost 5 bases and the J gene lost 2 bases, with 9 bases spanning the gap. The CDR3 coding sequence is TGTGCCATCAGTTACCGGGACAACACCGGGGAGCTGTTTTTT. Its translation is CAISYRDNTGELFF.

The rearrangement uses TRBV9 and TRBJ2-1; TRBD2 matches 13 bases. V was pared by 2 bases and J by 4 bases, with 3 bases of the junction left unmatched. This CDR3 spans 16 amino acids. The V gene's germline CDR1 is SGDLS and CDR2 YYNGEE. The CDR3 loop reads CASSVSTSGGYNEQFF. The CDR3 DNA follows: TGTGCCAGCAGCGTCTCGACTAGCGGGGGGTACAATGAGCAGTTCTTC.

The chain has TRBV19 and TRBJ1-1; D remains ambiguous. This CDR3 comprises 15 residues. The germline CDR1 and CDR2 sequences are LNHDA and SQIVND (reference sequence). Trimming removed 0 bases at V and 1 base at J, with 9 bases between. CDR3 in DNA: TGTGCCAGTAGTATAGATGGGCGGACGAACACTGAAGCTTTCTTT. Translation gives CASSIDGRTNTEAFF.

This clonotype showed up just a few times. The V gene is TRBV5-1, the J gene TRBJ1-3; unclear D gene. This CDR3 is built from 14 residues. Germline V lookup: CDR1 SGHRS, CDR2 YFSETQ. V lost 6 bases to trimming and J lost 0 bases, with 10 bases between them. The DNA for the CDR3 is TGCGCCAGCAAACCCTGGGGCTCTGGAAACACCATATATTTT. This sequence encodes CASKPWGSGNTIYF.

As concerns this clonotype: A much bigger clone sits one base away, suggesting this may be a read error. The chain carries TRBV3-1 and TRBJ2-1; no firm D call. The CDR3 loop spans 13 amino acids. The germline V gene has CDR1 LGHDT and CDR2 YNNKEL (reference sequence). CDR3 protein: CPSSHPPRFEQFF. The CDR3 DNA is TGTCCCAGCAGCCACCCGCCCAGGTTTGAGCAGTTCTTC.

The chain combines TRBV7-9 with TRBJ2-5; possible D gene TRBD1, 6 bases. The V end was cut by 4 bases, the J end by 1 base, with 13 bases between. Germline CDR1 reads SEHNR; CDR2 reads FQNEAQ (reference sequence). This CDR3 has 15 amino acids. This CDR3 reads CASSSNRASQETQYF. The CDR3 nucleotides are TGTGCCAGCAGCTCTAACAGGGCCTCCCAAGAGACCCAGTACTTC.

This clonotype was seen only a few times. The chain combines TRBV20-1 with TRBJ1-2; 9 bases line up with TRBD1. The CDR3 extends over 14 amino acids. Germline loops: CDR1 DFQATT, CDR2 SNEGSKA (reference sequence). The junction had 7 bases not matched to a gene; V was cut back by 4 bases and J by 4 bases. The CDR3 loop is CSAITGGVSYGYTF. In DNA, the CDR3 is TGCAGTGCTATAACAGGGGGCGTCTCCTATGGCTACACCTTC.

In its sample, this clonotype was seen a few times. This chain joins TRBV6-1 and TRBJ1-2; D is perhaps TRBD1 (5 bases). The length of the CDR3 is 14 residues. CDR1 is MNHNS and CDR2 is SASEGT in the germline V gene. Trimming took off 9 bases at V and 0 bases at J, with 14 bases between the two ends. CDR3 sequence reads: CASSDTFSNYGYTF. The CDR3 nucleotides are TGTGCCAGTTCGGACACCTTTTCTAACTATGGCTACACCTTC.

CDR3 sequence: CASSPSGTKKNIQYF. CDR3 DNA sequence: TGTGCCAGCTCACCCTCCGGGACAAAAAAAAACATTCAGTACTTC. The gene calls are TRBV18 and TRBJ2-4; weak D call: TRBD1 (6 bases). Germline loops: CDR1 KGHSH, CDR2 LQKENI. V gave up 3 bases and J gave up 4 bases, with 13 bases separating them. This CDR3 contains 15 residues.

This chain joins TRBV4-1 and TRBJ2-6, with D uncertain. CDR1 MGHRA and CDR2 YSYEKL come from the germline V gene. Trimming took 1 base from V and 7 from J, leaving 5 bases between them. The CDR3 totals 13 residues. CDR3 bases: TGCGCCAGCAGCCAAGCCCCCGCCAACGTCCTGACTTTC. Amino acids: CASSQAPANVLTF.

This rearrangement joins TRBV11-2 to TRBJ2-5, with 10 bases fitting TRBD2. The CDR3 loop spans 15 amino acids. Trimming at V came to 5 bases and at J to 3 bases, leaving 6 bases not matched to a gene. Germline V gives CDR1 SGHAT, CDR2 FQNNGV. The CDR3 region has the DNA TGTGCCAGCAGCACCATAGCGGGGGGAAAAGAGACCCAGTACTTC. Residues: CASSTIAGGKETQYF.

This clonotype was seen repeatedly, ten times or more. The rearrangement joins TRBV12-3 or TRBV12-4 to TRBJ1-6; 9 bases fit TRBD1. This CDR3 spans 14 amino acids. V lost 6 bases, J lost 7 bases, and 4 bases stayed unmatched. CDR3 sequence: CASSYGQGNSPLHF. As DNA, the CDR3 is TGTGCCAGCAGCTACGGACAGGGGAATTCACCCCTCCACTTT.

The V and J genes are TRBV6-2 or TRBV6-3 and TRBJ2-1, with a possible D match to TRBD1 (6 bases). Trimming stripped 4 bases from V and 2 bases from J, with 15 bases between. CDR1 is MNHEY, CDR2 SVGEGT, per germline. The CDR3 totals 16 residues. CDR3 sequence: CASSSRQVSTYNEQFF. DNA for the CDR3: TGTGCCAGCAGTTCCCGACAGGTTTCGACCTACAATGAGCAGTTCTTC.

V is TRBV10-1 and J is TRBJ2-6; 12 positions match TRBD1. V dropped 2 bases and J dropped 4; count of bases not matched to a gene: 3. Germline V lookup: CDR1 WNHNN, CDR2 SYGVQD (reference sequence). The CDR3 contains 17 residues. The CDR3 region is CASSEGTGGAGANVLTF. The DNA of the CDR3 is TGCGCCAGCAGTGAGGGGACAGGGGGCGCCGGGGCCAACGTCCTGACTTTC.